This T cell receptor (beta chain) was documented in a study of a mutant IDH1 vaccine in newly diagnosed glioma. In the study overall: Vaccination was launched 4-6 weeks after radiotherapy alone, or with temozolomide cycles. Earlier therapy was either radiotherapy, temozolomide, or both, and most got both.

The V and J ends lost 4 bases and 4 bases, in that order; junction bases with no gene match: 7. The CDR3 has 15 residues. Germline lookup yields CDR1 MGHRA and CDR2 YSYEKL. The sample's time point: week 11, during vaccination. Doses of 300 ug of mutant IDH1 20-mer peptide were given with topical imiquimod. The method was immunoSEQ multiplex PCR; TCRdb's version includes in-frame clones alone and lacks a portion of them. The sample yields 110,000 or so clones, under 90% seen once. Note on this clone: The antigen remains unidentified.

The V and J genes are TRBV4-1 and TRBJ1-5; 7 bases agree with TRBD1. The sample in question was PBMCs, obtained from a glioma patient whose treatment included an IDH1 peptide vaccine. The TCR originated in a woman between 50 and 59 years old with glioma. Written as DNA, the CDR3 is TGCGCCAGCAGCCTTTTTGACAGGGAGAATCAGCCCCAGCATTTT. Residues: CASSLFDRENQPQHF.